The 26 T cell receptor beta chains in this list originate from one sample, sequenced in a study of CD8 T cells in ankylosing spondylitis. TCRdb reanalysed the 5' RACE reads using MiXCR and keeps one entry per CDR3 protein. Counted here are 300,000 to 350,000 distinct CDR3 sequences, about 20% occurring once; the ten biggest clones make up roughly 3.4%. Sample: blood, either unsorted or a sorted T cell fraction (not recorded which). The source is a female donor with ankylosing spondylitis or in good health (not recorded which).

This clonotype was seen a few times. The CDR3 loop is CSARHLGTANGYTF. CDR3 nucleotide sequence: TGCAGTGCTAGACATCTCGGGACCGCTAATGGCTACACCTTC. The V gene is TRBV20-1, the J gene TRBJ1-2, with a possible D match to TRBD1 (5 bases). The CDR3 covers 14 residues. The V end was cut by 2 bases, the J end by 6 bases, with 16 bases between. Germline CDR1 and CDR2: DFQATT and SNEGSKA (reference sequence).

This clonotype was recorded at least ten times. This chain uses TRBV4-2 with TRBJ2-1, with D possibly called TRBD1 or TRBD2 (5 bases each). The CDR3 is 14 amino acids. The V gene's germline CDR1 is LGHNA and CDR2 YNFKEQ. Trimming removed 1 base from V and 6 bases from J, with 10 bases in between. The CDR3 DNA reads TGTGCCAGCAGCCAAGGGGACGAGTCCAATGAGCAGTTCTTC. This gives the protein CASSQGDESNEQFF.

The V and J genes are TRBV2 and TRBJ1-5, with D maybe TRBD1 (6 bases). The CDR3 has 15 amino acids. The germline V gene encodes CDR1 SNHLY and CDR2 FYNNEI. Trimming stripped 6 bases from V and 6 bases from J, with 18 bases between. In DNA, the CDR3 is TGTGCCAGCAGCCCTAAAACAGGGTTGAGTCAGCCCCAGCATTTT. Amino acids: CASSPKTGLSQPQHF.

CDR3: CASSQQFNQPQHF. CDR3 coding DNA: TGTGCCAGCTCACAGCAATTCAATCAGCCCCAGCATTTT. The chain carries TRBV6-1 and TRBJ1-5; the D is unclear. Germline assignment: CDR1 MNHNS and CDR2 SASEGT. There are 13 residues in the CDR3. V was trimmed by 8 bases and J by 3 bases, leaving 11 bases between them.

The rearrangement links TRBV29-1 to TRBJ2-1; TRBD2 agrees at 13 bases. Germline V CDR1 and CDR2: SQVTM, ANQGSEA. V trimming: 3 bases; J trimming: 5 bases; junction bases outside the gene matches: 1. This CDR3 spans 14 amino acids. CDR3 coding DNA: TGCAGCGTTGACGGGACTAGCGGGAACAATGAGCAGTTCTTC. Amino acids: CSVDGTSGNNEQFF.

This clonotype was found many times. CDR3 protein: CSVLADHTEAFF. CDR3 coding DNA: TGCAGCGTTTTAGCCGACCACACTGAAGCTTTCTTT. The genes are TRBV29-1 and TRBJ1-1; D ambiguous. V lost 5 bases to trimming and J lost 3 bases, with 10 bases between them. CDR1 SQVTM and CDR2 ANQGSEA come from the germline V gene. This CDR3 has 12 amino acids.

The CDR3 DNA is TGTGCCAGCGCAAAGCTAGCGGGAGGGAACACCGGGGAGCTGTTTTTT. It is translated as CASAKLAGGNTGELFF. This sequence joins TRBV25-1 and TRBJ2-2; 11 positions agree with TRBD2. V lost 8 bases, J lost 1 base, and 6 bases stayed unmatched. CDR1 MGHDK and CDR2 SYGVNS come from the germline V gene. The CDR3 covers 16 residues. The full variable domain, in which reference TRBV25-1 and TRBJ2-2 provide the parts outside the CDR3, is EADIYQTPRYLVIGTGKKITLECSQTMGHDKMYWYQQDPGMELHLIHYSYGVNSTEKGDLSSESTVSRIRTEHFPLTLESARPSHTSQYLCASAKLAGGNTGELFFGEGSRLTVL.

The table lists this clonotype with a few counts. This chain connects TRBV15 to TRBJ1-4; 7 bases line up with TRBD1. The CDR3 consists of 14 residues. The V gene end was trimmed by 5 bases and the J gene end by 5 bases; junction bases not matched to a gene: 5. Per the germline V gene, CDR1 is LNHNV and CDR2 is YYDKDF (reference sequence). This chain's CDR3 is CATSLQGTNEKLFF. The CDR3 DNA reads TGTGCCACCAGCTTACAGGGGACGAATGAAAAACTGTTTTTT.

The rearrangement joins TRBV7-6 to TRBJ2-2; weak D call: TRBD1 (6 bases). This CDR3 contains 15 residues. Germline CDR1 reads SGHVS; CDR2 reads FNYEAQ. V shed 1 base and J shed 0 bases, with 6 bases lying between them. The CDR3 region has the DNA TGTGCCAGCAGCTTAGAGGGGGCGAACACCGGGGAGCTGTTTTTT. This codes for CASSLEGANTGELFF.

The V gene is TRBV7-3, the J gene TRBJ1-1, with TRBD1 identical over 12 bases. J was trimmed by 3 bases and V by 2 bases; bases with no gene match: 4. The CDR3 contains 16 residues. Germline lookup yields CDR1 SGHTA and CDR2 FQGTGA. The CDR3 DNA reads as TGTGCCAGCAGCTTAGGGACAGGGGGCAAGGACACTGAAGCTTTCTTT. Its translation: CASSLGTGGKDTEAFF.

The rearrangement links TRBV7-2 to TRBJ2-5; 9 nucleotides line up with TRBD2. Per the germline V gene, CDR1 is SGHTA and CDR2 is FQGNSA. The CDR3 consists of 14 residues. V was clipped by 6 bases and J by 6 bases; unmatched bases: 8. In nucleotides, the CDR3 is TGTGCCAGCAGTTCTAGGACTAGCGAGCAGACCCAGTACTTC. Translation gives CASSSRTSEQTQYF.

V gene TRBV30 combines with J gene TRBJ2-7; TRBD1 might be the D (5 bases). The CDR3 contains 17 residues. Trimming took 0 bases from V and 3 from J, leaving 21 bases between them. Germline values: CDR1 GTSNPN, CDR2 SVGIG (reference sequence). The CDR3 sequence: CAWSVPLGRRVRYEQYF. The CDR3, as DNA: TGTGCCTGGAGTGTACCTTTGGGGCGGCGTGTTCGCTACGAGCAGTACTTC.

This clonotype has more than one count but fewer than ten. The chain employs TRBV12-3 or TRBV12-4 and TRBJ1-2; D is unclear. The CDR3 loop spans 16 amino acids. V lost 3 bases, J lost 5 bases, and 19 bases lay in between. CDR3 residues: CASSLVSPFEGYGYTF. As DNA, the CDR3 is TGTGCCAGCAGTTTGGTCAGCCCGTTTGAAGGGTATGGCTACACCTTC.

This chain connects TRBV7-8 to TRBJ1-5; 9 bases align to TRBD1. Germline assignment: CDR1 SGHVS and CDR2 FQNEAQ. Unmatched junction bases numbered 6, after V lost 2 bases and J lost 7 bases. This CDR3 region has 15 residues. The chain's CDR3 is CASSLIQGARQPQHF. CDR3 bases: TGTGCCAGCAGCTTAATACAGGGGGCAAGGCAGCCCCAGCATTTT.

The chain couples TRBV7-2 to TRBJ1-6; no clear D gene. Germline V gene lookup returns CDR1 SGHTA and CDR2 FQGNSA. The CDR3 has 13 amino acids. The V end lost 8 bases, the J end lost 9 bases, and 14 bases lay between the germline ends. CDR3 region: CASSQVAVSPLHF. Written as DNA, the CDR3 is TGTGCCAGCTCCCAGGTGGCGGTTTCACCCCTCCACTTT.

This clonotype was observed many times. V usage is TRBV15 and J usage is TRBJ2-1; perhaps TRBD2 as D (6 bases). This CDR3 region has 14 residues. The germline V and J ends were trimmed by 4 bases and 2 bases, with 9 bases remaining between them. Per germline, CDR1 LNHNV and CDR2 YYDKDF (reference sequence). Here the CDR3 reads CATSMRGTYNEQFF. Written as DNA, the CDR3 is TGTGCCACCAGCATGCGGGGCACCTACAATGAGCAGTTCTTC.

The V call is TRBV15, the J call TRBJ1-3, with 9 bases aligning to TRBD1. V was clipped by 0 bases and J by 3 bases; unmatched bases: 3. This CDR3 has 16 residues. The V gene's germline CDR1 is LNHNV and CDR2 YYDKDF (reference sequence). The CDR3 loop is CATSRDGTGYGNTIYF. CDR3 nucleotide sequence: TGTGCCACCAGCAGAGATGGGACAGGGTATGGAAACACCATATATTTT.

This clonotype appeared a few times. The V gene is TRBV20-1, the J gene TRBJ2-7; TRBD1 aligns across 7 bases. This CDR3 is 14 amino acids long. The germline CDR1 and CDR2 sequences are DFQATT and SNEGSKA (reference sequence). V dropped 3 bases and J dropped 6; count of bases not matched to a gene: 11. In DNA form, the CDR3 reads TGCAGTGCTAGTGACAGGGCCTCTTCAGGCGAGCAGTACTTC. Its translation is CSASDRASSGEQYF.

This clonotype has only a few counts. The V gene is TRBV20-1, the J gene TRBJ2-6; D is uncertain. The CDR3 runs 14 residues. Germline V gives CDR1 DFQATT, CDR2 SNEGSKA (reference sequence). With 6 bases removed from V and 4 bases from J, the gap between germline ends came to 13 bases. CDR3 in amino acids: CSALDNFGANVLTF. CDR3 DNA: TGCAGTGCCCTCGACAACTTCGGGGCCAACGTCCTGACTTTC.

This clonotype appeared a single time. The rearrangement joins TRBV7-1 to TRBJ2-7, with TRBD2 matching 10 bases. TRBV7-1 is an open reading frame, and its role is uncertain. CDR3 length equals 21 residues. With V trimmed by 3 bases and J by 6 bases, 26 bases remained unmatched. The CDR3 DNA is TGTGCCAGCAGCTCTATTGGGGCTAGCGGGAGAAGACGCTCGTATTCAGGCGAGCAGTACTTC. This sequence encodes CASSSIGASGRRRSYSGEQYF.

CDR3 sequence (DNA): TGCAGCACTATAGGACTAAGCGGGGCCACAGATACGCAGTATTTT. Translating gives CSTIGLSGATDTQYF. The chain is built from TRBV20-1 and TRBJ2-3; 7 bases agree with TRBD2. Looked up from germline, CDR1 is DFQATT and CDR2 is SNEGSKA (reference sequence). This CDR3 has 15 amino acids.

This clonotype was seen repeatedly, ten times or more. The rearrangement joins TRBV12-3 or TRBV12-4 to TRBJ1-1; a weak D match, TRBD1 (5 bases). V dropped 10 bases and J dropped 0 bases, with 12 bases sitting between them. CDR3 length equals 13 residues. This CDR3 is CATSDSLNTEAFF. The CDR3 coding sequence is TGTGCCACCTCCGACAGCTTGAACACTGAAGCTTTCTTT.

In its sample, this clonotype was seen a few times. This chain connects TRBV20-1 to TRBJ2-1, with 9 bases identical to TRBD2. J gave up 8 bases and V 3 bases, and 8 bases lay outside the gene matches. CDR1 is DFQATT and CDR2 is SNEGSKA in the germline V gene (reference sequence). The CDR3 runs to 14 residues. The CDR3 is CSAREPAGGDEQFF. The CDR3 region has the DNA TGCAGTGCTAGGGAGCCAGCGGGAGGTGATGAGCAGTTCTTC.

The V call is TRBV20-1, the J call TRBJ1-3; D is perhaps TRBD1 (5 bases). This CDR3 has 15 amino acids. Germline loops: CDR1 DFQATT, CDR2 SNEGSKA (reference sequence). This chain's CDR3 is CSATAGTPSGNTIYF. CDR3 coding DNA: TGCAGCGCCACGGCGGGGACGCCCTCTGGAAACACCATATATTTT.

This clonotype was seen a few times. The CDR3 coding sequence is TGTGCCACCAGTGATTTGCAGGGTAAGGCTTTCTTT. It codes for CATSDLQGKAFF. V and J are TRBV24-1 and TRBJ1-1; D may be TRBD1 (5 bases). Trimming shortened V by 0 bases and J by 11 bases, and 9 bases separated the two germline ends. Germline values: CDR1 KGHDR, CDR2 SFDVKD. The CDR3 is 12 amino acids.

This clonotype appeared a few times. The chain has TRBV7-6 and TRBJ1-1, with D possibly being TRBD1 (5 bases). Germline V gene lookup returns CDR1 SGHVS and CDR2 FNYEAQ. This CDR3 region has 14 residues. Trimming left V 5 bases short and J 3 bases short, with 13 bases between. CDR3 in DNA: TGTGCCAGCAGCCCCTGGCGAGGGGACACTGAAGCTTTCTTT. Translating gives CASSPWRGDTEAFF.